This is a list of T cell receptor beta chains from one sample in a study of T cell changes during pregnancy in multiple sclerosis. Sequencing was performed with immunoSEQ multiplex PCR; in TCRdb, only in-frame clones are kept and a portion is missing. This sample yields some 81,000 clones, of which approximately 89% are seen a single time; around 2% belongs to the top ten. The sequencing here drew on peripheral blood, taken before pregnancy. Every receptor here comes from a female donor with multiple sclerosis, enrolled in a pregnancy study. Both conserved end residues are part of each CDR3.

J: TRBJ2-6; V: TRBV15; CDR3: CATGLSGSGANVLTF
J: TRBJ1-1; V: TRBV28; CDR3: CASCGTANTEAFF
J: TRBJ2-7; V: TRBV18; CDR3: CASSPSQGDEQYF
J: TRBJ2-1; V: TRBV5-4; CDR3: CASSPTTSSYNEQFF
J: TRBJ1-2; V: TRBV9; CDR3: CASSPGTGFPHYGYTF
J: TRBJ1-1; V: TRBV29-1; CDR3: CSVLPGQDIMNTEAFF
J: TRBJ2-5; V: TRBV5-4; CDR3: CASSLGVTQETQYF
J: TRBJ1-2; V: TRBV5-6; CDR3: CASSWEGGYGYTF
J: TRBJ2-6; V: TRBV14; CDR3: CASSQGSSGANVLTF
J: TRBJ2-3; V: TRBV19; CDR3: CASSISYRGTSTPTDTQYF
J: TRBJ1-2; V: TRBV11-2; CDR3: CASSPLDSAFYGYTF
J: TRBJ2-3; V: TRBV2; CDR3: CASRRRGTDTQYF
J: TRBJ1-1; V: TRBV7-3; CDR3: CASSGGAPNTEAFF
J: TRBJ1-5; V: TRBV10-2; CDR3: CASSWSDRGYDQPQHF